A single sample gave rise to the 5 T cell receptor beta chains below, sequenced in a study of CD8 T cells in Susac syndrome. The RNA input was about 0.45 to 1 ug, and it was reverse transcribed with random hexamers. Each CDR3 protein is one row after TCRdb ran MiXCR on the immunoSEQ multiplex PCR reads. This table has hundreds of thousands of distinct CDR3 sequences, 94% appearing once. Source material: CD4+ T cells from PBMCs. The receptors originated from a human donor with Susac syndrome.

The table lists this clonotype with a count of one. The chain uses TRBV7-9 and TRBJ2-7; D is uncertain. Trimming took off 5 bases at V and 2 bases at J, with 7 bases between the two ends. The germline CDR1 and CDR2 sequences are SEHNR and FQNEAQ (reference sequence). CDR3 length: 12 amino acids. The CDR3 DNA follows: TGTGCCAGCAGCGCGCTAGCCTACGAGCAGTACTTC. This gives the protein CASSALAYEQYF.

V and J are TRBV9 and TRBJ2-1; D not certain. Between the trimmed V and J ends, which lost 0 bases and 4 bases, there was a span of 14 bases. Per germline, CDR1 SGDLS and CDR2 YYNGEE. The CDR3 extends over 16 amino acids. The CDR3 loop reads CASSVATTGSYNEQFF. CDR3 DNA sequence: TGTGCCAGCAGCGTAGCTACAACGGGCAGTTACAATGAGCAGTTCTTC.

The rearrangement joins TRBV30 to TRBJ1-1; unclear D gene. The CDR3 sequence is 17 residues long. V shed 1 base and J shed 0 bases, with 18 bases lying between them. The germline gives CDR1 GTSNPN, CDR2 SVGIG (reference sequence). For the CDR3, the DNA is TGTGCCTGGAGTGGCGCCAGGACTGCGTCGATGAACACTGAAGCTTTCTTT. It encodes CAWSGARTASMNTEAFF.

This chain joins TRBV7-9 and TRBJ2-5; 11 positions agree with TRBD2. The CDR3 has 16 amino acids. The V and J ends lost 5 bases and 0 bases, in that order; junction bases with no gene match: 5. The germline V gene encodes CDR1 SEHNR and CDR2 FQNEAQ (reference sequence). CDR3 in DNA: TGTGCCAGCAGCCGATCTAGCGGGGGGTACCAAGAGACCCAGTACTTC. This translates into CASSRSSGGYQETQYF.

CDR3 sequence: CASSTTGSGANVLTF. The DNA of the CDR3 is TGTGCCAGCAGCACCACAGGCTCTGGGGCCAACGTCCTGACTTTC. The chain couples TRBV6-2 or TRBV6-3 to TRBJ2-6; a weak D match, TRBD1 (5 bases). V lost 6 bases and J lost 0, with 9 bases in between. The germline CDR1 and CDR2 sequences are MNHEY and SVGEGT. This CDR3 is 15 amino acids long.